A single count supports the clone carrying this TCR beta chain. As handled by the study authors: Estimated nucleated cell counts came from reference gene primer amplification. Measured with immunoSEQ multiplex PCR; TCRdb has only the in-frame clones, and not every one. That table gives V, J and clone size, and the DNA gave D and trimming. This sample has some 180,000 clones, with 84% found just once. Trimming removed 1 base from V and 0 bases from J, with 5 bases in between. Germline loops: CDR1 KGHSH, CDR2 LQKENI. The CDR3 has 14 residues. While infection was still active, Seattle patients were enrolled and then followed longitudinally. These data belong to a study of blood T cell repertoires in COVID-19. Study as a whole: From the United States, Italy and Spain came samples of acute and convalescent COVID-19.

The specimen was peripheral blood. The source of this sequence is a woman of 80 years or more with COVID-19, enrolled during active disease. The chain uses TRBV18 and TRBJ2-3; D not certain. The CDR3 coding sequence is TGTGCCAGCTCACCACTCCGTAGCACAGATACGCAGTATTTT. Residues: CASSPLRSTDTQYF.